The present T cell receptor (beta chain) was sequenced within a study of blood T cells in healthy people across ages. Germline loops: CDR1 SNHLY, CDR2 FYNNEI. This CDR3 is 13 amino acids long. V gave up 6 bases and J gave up 10 bases; unmatched junction bases: 10. Through a sample-barcoded 5' primer and a J-beta primer mix, a second PCR was run for 7 to 11 cycles. A template-switch adaptor with 12 random nucleotides tagged each cDNA molecule. TCRdb independently ran MiXCR on the 5' RACE reads; one entry per CDR3 protein. The data show around 670,000 distinct CDR3 sequences, about 30% seen once. This clonotype was observed once. A much larger clone differs by one base, so this may be a read error.

Sequenced input: blood. The gene calls are TRBV2 and TRBJ2-7; 9 bases are a match to TRBD1. The sequence came from a woman of 80 years or more in good health. CDR3 in amino acids: CASRTGGKEAQYF. The CDR3 coding sequence is TGTGCCAGCAGGACAGGGGGGAAAGAGGCCCAGTACTTC. The variable domain in full, completed from reference TRBV2 and TRBJ2-7, reads EPEVTQTPSHQVTQMGQEVILRCVPISNHLYFYWYRQILGQKVEFLVSFYNNEISEKSEIFDDQFSVERPDGSNFTLKIRSTKLEDSAMYFCASRTGGKEAQYFGPGTRLTVT.